The T cell receptor beta chain described here comes from a study of T cell repertoires in cytomegalovirus infection. About the study: An indication of both CMV infection and matching HLA type came from public TCR beta signatures.

This CDR3 contains 13 residues. Trimming pared 7 bases from V and 2 bases from J, leaving 10 bases between. Germline V gene sequence: CDR1 SEHNR, CDR2 FQNEAQ (reference sequence). TCRdb independently ran MiXCR on the reads; one entry per CDR3 protein. Of about 530,000 distinct CDR3 sequences in the sample, about 26% are singletons; the top ten hold under 15%. The J gene is TRBJ2-3, the V gene TRBV7-9; D gene unclear. The sample comprised PBMCs. The source of this sequence is a human donor in good health (CMV status not recorded). Some clones in this sample may be carry-over from other donors' samples. CDR3 in amino acids: CASIRTNTDTQYF. In DNA, the CDR3 is TGTGCCAGCATCAGGACCAACACAGATACGCAGTATTTT.